This T cell receptor beta chain stems from a study of blood T cell repertoires in COVID-19. Study information: The samples span acute and convalescent COVID-19 from the United States, Italy and Spain. Sources were T cells, B-cell-depleted T cells, or PBMCs; the material itself was cDNA or gDNA.

Authors' methods: Amplification of reference gene primers was used by the study to estimate nucleated cell counts. Sequenced by immunoSEQ multiplex PCR; TCRdb stores in-frame clones only, minus some. The V and J calls and clone size were taken over from that table, and D and trimming were inferred from the DNA. The table shows over 200,000 clones, with around 86% occurring only once. This clone occurred once. This CDR3 region has 17 residues. V was cut by 5 bases and J by 1 base, with 21 bases left in between. CDR1 and CDR2 (germline): SEHNR, FQNEAQ (reference sequence). The specimen sequenced was peripheral blood. The chain uses TRBV7-9 and TRBJ2-7, with D perhaps matching TRBD2 (6 bases). The clonotype comes from a man aged 55 to 70 who had recovered from COVID-19. The CDR3, as DNA: TGTGCCAGCAGCCCGAAAGAGTCATCCGGGACTTCCTACGAGCAGTACTTC. It yields the protein CASSPKESSGTSYEQYF. Using reference TRBV7-9 and TRBJ2-7 for the parts outside the CDR3, the full variable domain is DTGVSQNPRHKITKRGQNVTFRCDPISEHNRLYWYRQTLGQGPEFLTYFQNEAQLEKSRLLSDRFSAERPKGSFSTLEIQRTEQGDSAMYLCASSPKESSGTSYEQYFGPGTRLTVT.